These 25 T cell receptor beta chains came from one sample sequenced in a study of cytomegalovirus exposure and HLA in healthy donors. The primer mix had 60 Vbeta and 13 Jbeta primers. Sequenced by immunoSEQ multiplex PCR; TCRdb stores in-frame clones only, minus some. Of fewer than 200,000 clones detected, 70% to 90% appear once; the ten largest clones hold approximately 0.78%. Sequenced sample: PBMCs. These TCRs come from a woman aged 18 to 35 in good health and CMV-seronegative.

As for this clone: Since no conserved phenylalanine or tryptophan closes the CDR3, a read error is the likely cause. It is unclear where the CDR3 begins or ends on the DNA, so no DNA is shown, and the CDR3 is as TCRdb lists it. The chain recombines TRBV6-6 with TRBJ1-1. Germline V gives CDR1 MNHNY, CDR2 SVGAGI (reference sequence). The CDR3 region is 12 residues in length, termini included. CDR3 sequence: CASSQPGSLTSL.

This clone was detected only once. CDR3 residues: CASSSGLAGLYEQYF. The CDR3 coding sequence is TGTGCCAGCAGTTCCGGACTAGCGGGACTCTACGAGCAGTACTTC. The rearrangement links TRBV28 to TRBJ2-7; TRBD2 aligns across 12 bases. In germline, CDR1 is MDHEN, CDR2 SYDVKM. The length of the CDR3 is 15 residues. J gave up 3 bases and V 4 bases, and 4 bases lay outside the gene matches.

The rearrangement uses TRBV5-4 and TRBJ1-3; D is uncertain. This CDR3 is 14 amino acids long. The V end lost 3 bases, the J end lost 2 bases, and 9 bases lay between the germline ends. Germline V gives CDR1 SGHNT, CDR2 YYREEE (reference sequence). This CDR3 is CASSYPLAGNTIYF. The CDR3 coding sequence is TGTGCCAGCAGCTACCCTTTAGCTGGAAACACCATATATTTT. Filled out from reference TRBV5-4 and TRBJ1-3, the complete variable domain reads ETGVTQSPTHLIKTRGQQVTLRCSSQSGHNTVSWYQQALGQGPQFIFQYYREEENGRGNFPPRFSGLQFPNYSSELNVNALELDDSALYLCASSYPLAGNTIYFGEGSWLTVV.

The rearrangement joins TRBV6-5 to TRBJ1-2; TRBD1 is a possible D gene (6 bases). CDR3 size: 14 residues. V was cut by 4 bases and J by 5 bases, with 14 bases left in between. Per germline, CDR1 MNHEY and CDR2 SVGAGI. CDR3 in amino acids: CASSLGGGVYGYTF. The CDR3 coding sequence is TGTGCCAGCAGTTTAGGGGGGGGTGTATATGGCTACACCTTC.

The rearrangement links TRBV6-5 to TRBJ2-7, with 7 bases that match TRBD1. The CDR3 covers 14 residues. Germline assignment: CDR1 MNHEY and CDR2 SVGAGI. The J segment lost 2 bases and the V segment lost 5 bases, leaving 6 bases of the junction unmatched. The CDR3 DNA reads as TGTGCCAGCAGTCCCGAGGGACAGACCTACGAGCAGTACTTC. It specifies CASSPEGQTYEQYF.

This clone turned up a few times. The chain combines TRBV5-1 with TRBJ2-7; TRBD1 might be the D (6 bases). This CDR3 region has 17 residues. V lost 3 bases and J 3 bases, leaving 22 bases between the germline ends. Germline V gives CDR1 SGHRS, CDR2 YFSETQ. Here the CDR3 reads CASSSAPTGWGNYEQYF. CDR3 DNA: TGCGCCAGCAGCTCCGCACCGACAGGTTGGGGGAACTACGAGCAGTACTTC.

This chain connects TRBV11-3 to TRBJ2-7, with D perhaps matching TRBD1 (5 bases). CDR3 length: 12 amino acids. V lost 5 bases and J lost 3, with 8 bases in between. Germline V gene lookup returns CDR1 SGHNT and CDR2 YENEEA. The CDR3 is CASSHDSYEQYF. The CDR3 DNA is TGTGCCAGCAGCCATGACAGCTACGAGCAGTACTTC.

This sequence joins TRBV7-3 and TRBJ2-2, with D perhaps TRBD2 (5 bases). The CDR3 covers 15 residues. V was clipped by 3 bases and J by 4 bases, with 12 bases between them. CDR1 and CDR2 (germline): SGHTA, FQGTGA. For the CDR3, the DNA is TGTGCCAGCAGCTTTAGCGCGGATCTCACCGGGGAGCTGTTTTTT. It is translated as CASSFSADLTGELFF.

The genes are TRBV19 and TRBJ2-6; D possibly corresponds to TRBD1 (5 bases). The CDR3 extends over 14 amino acids. CDR1 and CDR2 (germline): LNHDA, SQIVND (reference sequence). Trimming cost V 5 bases and J 2 bases, with 7 bases left between them. The CDR3 bases are TGTGCCAGTAGTGAGGACACTGGGGCCAACGTCCTGACTTTC. Translation gives CASSEDTGANVLTF. The entire variable domain, with the rest obtained from reference TRBV19 and TRBJ2-6, is as follows: DGGITQSPKYLFRKEGQNVTLSCEQNLNHDAMYWYRQDPGQGLRLIYYSQIVNDFQKGDIAEGYSVSREKKESFPLTVTSAQKNPTAFYLCASSEDTGANVLTFGAGSRLTVL.

The CDR3 region has the DNA TGTGCCAGCAGACAGGGTGGGGGCACAGATACGCAGTATTTT. Translation: CASRQGGGTDTQYF. The chain combines TRBV11-3 with TRBJ2-3, with D possibly being TRBD1 (6 bases). The germline V and J ends were trimmed by 6 bases and 1 base, with 11 bases remaining between them. The CDR3 has 14 residues. CDR1 is SGHNT, CDR2 YENEEA, per germline. The full variable domain, in which reference TRBV11-3 and TRBJ2-3 provide the parts outside the CDR3, is EAGVVQSPRYKIIEKKQPVAFWCNPISGHNTLYWYLQNLGQGPELLIRYENEEAVDDSQLPKDRFSAERLKGVDSTLKIQPAELGDSAVYLCASRQGGGTDTQYFGPGTRLTVL.

The chain combines TRBV5-1 with TRBJ2-5, with 7 bases identical to TRBD2. CDR1 SGHRS and CDR2 YFSETQ come from the germline V gene. J lost 2 bases, V lost 1 base, and 8 bases had no gene match. The CDR3 has 16 residues. CDR3 in amino acids: CASSLRASGTQETQYF. In DNA form, the CDR3 reads TGCGCCAGCAGCTTGAGGGCTAGCGGAACTCAAGAGACCCAGTACTTC. The variable domain in full, completed from reference TRBV5-1 and TRBJ2-5, reads KAGVTQTPRYLIKTRGQQVTLSCSPISGHRSVSWYQQTPGQGLQFLFEYFSETQRNKGNFPGRFSGRQFSNSRSEMNVSTLELGDSALYLCASSLRASGTQETQYFGPGTRLLVL.

J is TRBJ2-1 and V is TRBV6-1; D is possibly TRBD1 (5 bases). With 2 bases removed from V and 2 bases from J, the gap between germline ends came to 7 bases. The CDR3 is 14 residues long. Germline CDR1 and CDR2: MNHNS and SASEGT. CDR3 in DNA: TGTGCCAGCAGTGAACAGGACACCTACAATGAGCAGTTCTTC. It specifies CASSEQDTYNEQFF.

CDR3 in DNA: TGTGCCTGGAGTAGGGGGCTACCCGAAAAACTGTTTTTT. As protein: CAWSRGLPEKLFF. V gene TRBV30 combines with J gene TRBJ1-4; 7 nucleotides align to TRBD1. Germline trimming cut 2 bases from V and 8 bases from J; bases unmatched to any gene: 5. Germline CDR1 is GTSNPN and CDR2 is SVGIG (reference sequence). CDR3 length: 13 amino acids.

This clone has a handful of counts. The J gene is TRBJ2-1, the V gene TRBV4-1, with D unclear. The CDR3 length is 14 residues. V shed 0 bases and J shed 4 bases, with 7 bases lying between them. Germline-derived CDR1 and CDR2 are MGHRA and YSYEKL. This CDR3 is CASSQEGFYNEQFF. Written as DNA, the CDR3 is TGCGCCAGCAGCCAAGAGGGCTTTTACAATGAGCAGTTCTTC.

This sequence joins TRBV15 and TRBJ2-1; TRBD2 might be the D (6 bases). Germline V gene sequence: CDR1 LNHNV, CDR2 YYDKDF (reference sequence). The CDR3 length is 16 residues. The V and J ends lost 3 bases and 9 bases respectively, with 21 bases between them. The CDR3 here is CATSRDGTLGSFEQFF. The CDR3 DNA is TGTGCCACCAGCAGGGATGGGACTTTGGGTTCGTTTGAGCAGTTCTTC.

The chain is built from TRBV15 and TRBJ2-4; D might be TRBD1 (5 bases). Germline V gene data show CDR1 as LNHNV and CDR2 as YYDKDF (reference sequence). V was pared by 5 bases and J by 1 base, with 12 bases between. CDR3 length equals 15 residues. CDR3 amino acids: CATSAHAGAKNIQYF. CDR3 sequence (DNA): TGTGCCACCAGCGCCCATGCAGGGGCCAAAAACATTCAGTACTTC.

The V call is TRBV6-5, the J call TRBJ2-1; TRBD1 matches 9 bases. Germline loops: CDR1 MNHEY, CDR2 SVGAGI. Trimming removed 0 bases from V and 8 bases from J; junction bases left unmatched: 5. This CDR3 comprises 15 residues. The CDR3, as DNA: TGTGCCAGCAGTTACTCCGGGACAGGGAGGTATGAGCAGTTCTTC. It yields the protein CASSYSGTGRYEQFF.

This chain joins TRBV7-9 and TRBJ1-1; D may be TRBD1 (6 bases). V lost 5 bases, J lost 0 bases, and 10 bases lay in between. The CDR3 runs to 14 residues. Germline loops: CDR1 SEHNR, CDR2 FQNEAQ (reference sequence). The CDR3, as DNA: TGTGCCAGCAGCCAACAGGGTCTGAACACTGAAGCTTTCTTT. Translating gives CASSQQGLNTEAFF.

This clone was detected a few times. The gene calls are TRBV30 and TRBJ1-6; no clear D. The CDR3 is 14 amino acids. Germline V CDR1 and CDR2: GTSNPN, SVGIG (reference sequence). Between the trimmed V and J ends, which lost 3 bases and 6 bases, there was a span of 12 bases. The CDR3 nucleotides read TGTGCCTGGAGACGGGGATTTAGTAATTCACCCCTCCACTTT. Translated: CAWRRGFSNSPLHF.

The J gene is TRBJ2-1, the V gene TRBV7-2; a possible D gene is TRBD2 (5 bases). V lost 5 bases to trimming and J lost 5 bases, with 10 bases between them. From germline, CDR1 is SGHTA and CDR2 FQGNSA. The CDR3 has 13 residues. The CDR3 sequence is CASSATRNNEQFF. CDR3 bases: TGTGCCAGCAGCGCCACTAGGAACAATGAGCAGTTCTTC.

The genes are TRBV5-5 and TRBJ2-7; D might be TRBD2 (5 bases). The V gene lost 5 bases and the J gene lost 3 bases, with 15 bases spanning the gap. Germline V gene lookup returns CDR1 SGHKS and CDR2 YYEKEE (reference sequence). This CDR3 region has 14 residues. The CDR3 loop is CASRSPGMSYEQYF. CDR3 coding DNA: TGTGCCAGCAGATCCCCGGGGATGAGCTACGAGCAGTACTTC.

The chain has TRBV6-5 and TRBJ1-4, with 8 bases lining up with TRBD1. The V and J ends lost 6 bases and 5 bases, in that order; junction bases with no gene match: 2. The CDR3 loop spans 13 amino acids. Germline CDR1 MNHEY, CDR2 SVGAGI. CDR3 amino acids: CASRDRANEKLFF. The DNA of the CDR3 is TGTGCCAGCAGGGACAGGGCAAATGAAAAACTGTTTTTT.

The V call is TRBV10-3, the J call TRBJ2-7; the D gene is possibly TRBD2 (6 bases). Trimming removed 6 bases from V and 0 bases from J, with 12 bases in between. The CDR3 contains 14 residues. Germline CDR1 and CDR2: ENHRY and SYGVKD. The CDR3 region has the DNA TGTGCCATCAGCGGTGGGCGGGGCTCCTACGAGCAGTACTTC. It translates to CAISGGRGSYEQYF.

This clone was found once. The chain links TRBV4-2 to TRBJ1-1; D call uncertain. Trimming left V 4 bases short and J 1 base short, with 10 bases between. The CDR3 sequence is 14 residues long. Germline loops: CDR1 LGHNA, CDR2 YNFKEQ. As DNA, the CDR3 is TGTGCCAGCAGCCTGTCGGGTGGGAACACTGAAGCTTTCTTT. Translation: CASSLSGGNTEAFF.

This chain connects TRBV5-4 to TRBJ2-1; 14 bases align to TRBD2. This CDR3 is 16 amino acids long. From germline, CDR1 is SGHNT and CDR2 YYREEE (reference sequence). V trimming: 0 bases; J trimming: 6 bases; junction bases outside the gene matches: 2. This CDR3 reads CASSLGLAGGFNEQFF. The CDR3 DNA follows: TGTGCCAGCAGCTTGGGACTAGCGGGAGGGTTCAATGAGCAGTTCTTC. Full variable domain (rest looked up from reference TRBV5-4 and TRBJ2-1): ETGVTQSPTHLIKTRGQQVTLRCSSQSGHNTVSWYQQALGQGPQFIFQYYREEENGRGNFPPRFSGLQFPNYSSELNVNALELDDSALYLCASSLGLAGGFNEQFFGPGTRLTVL.